This T cell receptor beta chain was profiled in a study of blood T cell repertoires in COVID-19. As for the study in general: Samples representing acute and convalescent COVID-19 were sourced from the United States, Italy and Spain. From T cells, B-cell-depleted T cells, or PBMCs came the material, which was cDNA or gDNA.

In the source study's methods: Counts of nucleated cells, estimated from reference gene primer amplification, were obtained. Data came from immunoSEQ multiplex PCR; TCRdb stores just in-frame clones and leaves some out. The DNA was the basis for D and trimming; V, J and clone size are from that table. The sample lists under 85,000 clones, less than 90% occurring once. V trimming: 4 bases; J trimming: 7 bases; junction bases outside the gene matches: 8. CDR1 is MGHRA, CDR2 YSYEKL, per germline. This CDR3 is 16 amino acids long. The sample was peripheral blood. The chain joins TRBV4-1 to TRBJ1-4, with 11 positions matching TRBD1. This sequence originates from an older man in a cohort sampled during active COVID-19. CDR3 residues: CASSRGQGAVGEKLFF. For the CDR3, the DNA is TGCGCCAGCAGCCGAGGACAGGGGGCGGTTGGTGAAAAACTGTTTTTT.